This TCR beta chain was captured in a study of T cell changes during pregnancy in multiple sclerosis. The assay was immunoSEQ multiplex PCR, and TCRdb's table has in-frame clones only and misses some. Of some 71,000 clones in the sample, around 90% were seen once. This receptor was taken from a female donor in good health, enrolled as a control in a pregnancy study. Here the sequenced sample was CD4+ T cells from peripheral blood mononuclear cells, taken in the third trimester of pregnancy.

The CDR3 is CASSLGGQIQETQYF. CDR3 in DNA: TGTGCCAGCAGCTTAGGGGGACAGATCCAAGAGACCCAGTACTTC. This sequence joins TRBV11-3 and TRBJ2-5, with TRBD1 matching over 7 bases. The CDR3 contains 15 residues. Trimming cost V 1 base and J 1 base; bases outside gene matches: 3. Looked up from germline, CDR1 is SGHNT and CDR2 is YENEEA.